These 20 T cell receptor beta chains came from one sample sequenced in a study of lymphopenia after photon versus proton radiotherapy. The protocol was immunoSEQ multiplex PCR, while the TCRdb copy is restricted to in-frame clones and leaves out a portion. The sample consists of 150,000 to 200,000 clones, roughly nine tenths of them appearing once. Sequenced here: peripheral blood, sampled from a patient treated with photon-based radiotherapy. All receptors derive from a man in his fifties with gastric cancer.

The chain uses TRBV5-1 and TRBJ1-5; D is unclear. CDR1 SGHRS and CDR2 YFSETQ come from the germline V gene. This CDR3 comprises 13 residues. Trimming shortened V by 0 bases and J by 3 bases, and 4 bases separated the two germline ends. Here the CDR3 DNA reads TGCGCCAGCAGCTTGGAGCCCAATCAGCCCCAGCATTTT. This translates into CASSLEPNQPQHF.

The chain is built from TRBV7-9 and TRBJ1-2; the D is unclear. Germline V gene lookup returns CDR1 SEHNR and CDR2 FQNEAQ (reference sequence). V lost 2 bases and J lost 8, with 15 bases in between. The CDR3 length is 14 residues. The CDR3 DNA reads as TGTGCCAGCAGCTTATTGTTGGGAATTGGGGGCTACACCTTC. It encodes CASSLLLGIGGYTF.

The V and J genes are TRBV28 and TRBJ1-2, with 8 positions matching TRBD1. Losses at the gene ends were 6 bases for V and 0 bases for J; bases not matched to a gene: 9. The CDR3 has 16 amino acids. CDR1 MDHEN and CDR2 SYDVKM come from the germline V gene. CDR3 sequence: CASRTQGVTSNYGYTF. The CDR3 coding sequence is TGTGCCAGCAGGACACAGGGGGTTACTTCTAACTATGGCTACACCTTC.

The rearrangement uses TRBV4-1 and TRBJ2-2; TRBD2 aligns across 13 bases. The CDR3 is 18 residues long. The germline V gene encodes CDR1 MGHRA and CDR2 YSYEKL. Trimming removed 5 bases from V and 0 bases from J; junction bases left unmatched: 6. CDR3 in amino acids: CASSFRTSGGANTGELFF. In DNA form, the CDR3 reads TGCGCCAGCAGCTTTCGGACTAGCGGGGGCGCGAACACCGGGGAGCTGTTTTTT.

The chain carries TRBV19 and TRBJ2-7; weak D call: TRBD1 (5 bases). Germline lookup yields CDR1 LNHDA and CDR2 SQIVND (reference sequence). V was trimmed by 3 bases and J by 0 bases, leaving 12 bases between them. The CDR3 has 15 residues. DNA of the CDR3: TGTGCCAGTAGTATTAGTCAGGGAAGCTCCTACGAGCAGTACTTC. Residues: CASSISQGSSYEQYF.

This chain joins TRBV19 and TRBJ2-3, with 8 nucleotides matching TRBD1. The CDR3 contains 15 residues. V was pared by 3 bases and J by 2 bases, with 4 bases of the junction left unmatched. Germline assignment: CDR1 LNHDA and CDR2 SQIVND (reference sequence). CDR3 amino acids: CASSIGQGDTDTQYF. The CDR3 DNA follows: TGTGCCAGTAGTATTGGACAGGGAGACACAGATACGCAGTATTTT. Full variable domain (remainder filled in from reference TRBV19 and TRBJ2-3): DGGITQSPKYLFRKEGQNVTLSCEQNLNHDAMYWYRQDPGQGLRLIYYSQIVNDFQKGDIAEGYSVSREKKESFPLTVTSAQKNPTAFYLCASSIGQGDTDTQYFGPGTRLTVL.

The chain is built from TRBV5-1 and TRBJ2-7, with 9 positions matching TRBD1. Germline lookup yields CDR1 SGHRS and CDR2 YFSETQ. V was pared by 6 bases and J by 3 bases, with 7 bases of the junction left unmatched. This CDR3 spans 14 amino acids. CDR3 amino acids: CASNRDRVIYEQYF. CDR3 nucleotides: TGCGCCAGCAATCGGGACAGGGTCATCTACGAGCAGTACTTC.

This chain joins TRBV6-5 and TRBJ1-1; D possibly corresponds to TRBD1 (6 bases). The CDR3 consists of 14 residues. V was shortened by 5 bases and J by 2 bases, with 12 bases between the two germline ends. Germline V gene data show CDR1 as MNHEY and CDR2 as SVGAGI. Here the CDR3 DNA reads TGTGCCAGCAGTACAACAGGGCCCAACACTGAAGCTTTCTTT. Translation: CASSTTGPNTEAFF.

This clone was counted a single time. The chain recombines TRBV19 with TRBJ2-3; 9 bases fit TRBD2. The CDR3 has 16 residues. Trimming took 6 bases from V and 2 from J; bases not matched to a gene: 9. Looked up from germline, CDR1 is LNHDA and CDR2 is SQIVND (reference sequence). The CDR3 sequence is CASSHPTSGYTDTQYF. As DNA, the CDR3 is TGTGCCAGTAGCCATCCGACTAGCGGTTACACAGATACGCAGTATTTT.

J is TRBJ2-7 and V is TRBV9; TRBD1 might be the D (5 bases). The V and J ends lost 9 bases and 4 bases respectively, with 17 bases between them. The CDR3 loop spans 13 amino acids. Looked up from germline, CDR1 is SGDLS and CDR2 is YYNGEE. For the CDR3, the DNA is TGTGCCACGAGTCCGGGCCCAGGGTACGAGCAGTACTTC. Translating gives CATSPGPGYEQYF.

The V and J genes are TRBV10-3 and TRBJ2-7; 10 bases match TRBD2. The junction had 11 bases not matched to a gene; V was cut back by 2 bases and J by 7 bases. The CDR3 has 16 amino acids. Germline lookup yields CDR1 ENHRY and CDR2 SYGVKD. CDR3 nucleotides: TGTGCCATCAGTGAGGGACTAGCGGTCCCTCCAGGGGAGCAGTACTTC. Translation gives CAISEGLAVPPGEQYF.

The chain combines TRBV2 with TRBJ1-1; possible D gene TRBD1, 6 bases. Germline V lookup: CDR1 SNHLY, CDR2 FYNNEI. The V end lost 5 bases, the J end lost 3 bases, and 16 bases lay between the germline ends. CDR3 length: 15 residues. Written as DNA, the CDR3 is TGTGCCAGCAGTTCTCTCGGGGGGCCGGACACTGAAGCTTTCTTT. Translation: CASSSLGGPDTEAFF.

This chain joins TRBV7-8 and TRBJ2-4; perhaps TRBD1 as D (6 bases). Germline V gene lookup returns CDR1 SGHVS and CDR2 FQNEAQ. Trimming removed 1 base at V and 6 bases at J, with 13 bases between. The CDR3 is 15 residues long. The CDR3 sequence is CASSLGGQGSNIQYF. CDR3 sequence (DNA): TGTGCCAGCAGCTTAGGGGGGCAGGGGTCAAACATTCAGTACTTC.

This clone appeared once. V gene TRBV4-1 combines with J gene TRBJ2-3, with D possibly TRBD1 on 6 matching bases. Germline V gene lookup returns CDR1 MGHRA and CDR2 YSYEKL. V lost 0 bases and J lost 0, with 13 bases in between. CDR3 length: 17 amino acids. CDR3 coding DNA: TGCGCCAGCAGCCAAGAGGACAGCTCTACTAGCACAGATACGCAGTATTTT. Encoded protein: CASSQEDSSTSTDTQYF.

As for this clone: Other DNA sequences in this specimen translate into the identical CDR3. For the CDR3, the DNA is TGTGCCAGCAGCCTTTTCTCTGGAAACACCATATATTTT. Translating gives CASSLFSGNTIYF. This chain joins TRBV14 and TRBJ1-3; the D is unclear. The CDR3 runs 13 residues. The V end lost 4 bases, the J end lost 0 bases, and 4 bases lay between the germline ends. Germline lookup yields CDR1 SGHDN and CDR2 FVKESK.

The table lists this clone with a few counts. The rearrangement uses TRBV5-6 and TRBJ1-4, with 9 bases fitting TRBD1. Losses at the gene ends were 4 bases for V and 5 bases for J; bases not matched to a gene: 6. The CDR3 covers 15 residues. From germline, CDR1 is SGHDT and CDR2 YYEEEE. The CDR3 loop is CASSPAGTGNEKLFF. CDR3 sequence (DNA): TGTGCCAGCAGCCCCGCCGGGACAGGGAATGAAAAACTGTTTTTT.

The chain uses TRBV7-9 and TRBJ2-3, with 12 bases lining up with TRBD2. Germline CDR1 and CDR2: SEHNR and FQNEAQ (reference sequence). The V segment lost 1 base and the J segment 1 base; nucleotides outside the gene matches: 3. This CDR3 is 17 amino acids long. The CDR3 reads CASSLGSSGRGTDTQYF. The CDR3 DNA follows: TGTGCCAGCAGCTTAGGATCTAGCGGGAGGGGCACAGATACGCAGTATTTT.

This chain links TRBV11-3 with TRBJ2-5; 10 bases match TRBD1. J was trimmed by 0 bases and V by 3 bases; bases with no gene match: 4. Germline CDR1 is SGHNT and CDR2 is YENEEA. This CDR3 is built from 16 residues. The CDR3 is CASSLGQGTYQETQYF. As DNA, the CDR3 is TGTGCCAGCAGCTTGGGACAGGGGACGTACCAAGAGACCCAGTACTTC.

The chain recombines TRBV28 with TRBJ1-2; TRBD1 matches at 9 bases. From germline, CDR1 is MDHEN and CDR2 SYDVKM. Losses at the gene ends were 5 bases for V and 4 bases for J; bases not matched to a gene: 8. This CDR3 region has 15 residues. The DNA of the CDR3 is TGTGCCAGCAGTACCACAGGGGGCGCGTCCTATGGCTACACCTTC. Translated: CASSTTGGASYGYTF.

The rearrangement links TRBV11-2 to TRBJ2-7; 8 bases map to TRBD1. The trim removed 1 base at V and 12 bases at J, leaving 17 bases unmatched. The length of the CDR3 is 16 residues. Germline V lookup: CDR1 SGHAT, CDR2 FQNNGV. The CDR3 bases are TGTGCCAGCAGCTTAGTTGGGACAGGCCGGGACGCAAGAGGGTACTTC. This encodes CASSLVGTGRDARGYF. Using reference TRBV11-2 and TRBJ2-7 for the parts outside the CDR3, the full variable domain is EAGVAQSPRYKIIEKRQSVAFWCNPISGHATLYWYQQILGQGPKLLIQFQNNGVVDDSQLPKDRFSAERLKGVDSTLKIQPAKLEDSAVYLCASSLVGTGRDARGYFGPGTRLTVT.